One sample yielded the 17 T cell receptor beta chains listed below, sequenced in a study of T cells in Graves' hyperthyroidism and ophthalmopathy. Amplified TCR beta CDR3 regions came from RNA transcripts. A set of HTBI primers served as the primers for a first-round RT-PCR of the TCR CDR3. TCRdb reanalysed the multiplex PCR reads using MiXCR and keeps one entry per CDR3 protein. The table lists roughly 520,000 distinct CDR3 sequences, around a quarter of them singletons. The sample consisted of blood. All receptors derive from a young woman with Graves' ophthalmopathy.

This clonotype has a count of ten or more. The chain couples TRBV11-3 to TRBJ1-5; 10 nucleotides align to TRBD1. CDR1 is SGHNT and CDR2 is YENEEA in the germline V gene. The CDR3 runs to 17 residues. V lost 2 bases and J lost 4; bases outside the gene matches: 8. CDR3 sequence: CASSLNVGTGVNQPQHF. The CDR3 nucleotides are TGTGCCAGCAGCTTAAACGTCGGGACAGGGGTGAATCAGCCCCAGCATTTT.

This clonotype occurred many times. The chain couples TRBV7-3 to TRBJ2-7; D is undetermined. This CDR3 has 13 amino acids. V was clipped by 2 bases and J by 5 bases, with 10 bases between them. Germline V gene lookup returns CDR1 SGHTA and CDR2 FQGTGA. The CDR3 bases are TGTGCCAGCAGCTTAGACCCCGGGCACGAGCAGTACTTC. This gives the protein CASSLDPGHEQYF.

Ten or more counts support this clonotype. The chain carries TRBV5-1 and TRBJ1-1; D unresolved. Between the trimmed V and J ends, which lost 2 bases and 1 base, there was a span of 6 bases. CDR3 size: 13 residues. Germline lookup yields CDR1 SGHRS and CDR2 YFSETQ. CDR3 loop: CASSFVKNTEAFF. CDR3 bases: TGCGCCAGCAGCTTTGTAAAGAACACTGAAGCTTTCTTT. Full variable domain (missing parts from reference TRBV5-1 and TRBJ1-1): KAGVTQTPRYLIKTRGQQVTLSCSPISGHRSVSWYQQTPGQGLQFLFEYFSETQRNKGNFPGRFSGRQFSNSRSEMNVSTLELGDSALYLCASSFVKNTEAFFGQGTRLTVV.

Ten or more counts support this clonotype. V gene TRBV20-1 combines with J gene TRBJ2-7, with D perhaps TRBD1 (6 bases). The germline V gene encodes CDR1 DFQATT and CDR2 SNEGSKA (reference sequence). The CDR3 contains 15 residues. V was clipped by 6 bases and J by 2 bases, with 20 bases between them. CDR3 in amino acids: CSALPPGDLTYEQYF. The CDR3 region has the DNA TGCAGTGCCCTGCCCCCAGGGGACCTCACCTACGAGCAGTACTTC.

V usage is TRBV10-3 and J usage is TRBJ2-2, with 7 bases aligning to TRBD1. V lost 3 bases, J lost 1 base, and 5 bases stayed unmatched. The CDR3 loop spans 16 amino acids. Germline V gene sequence: CDR1 ENHRY, CDR2 SYGVKD. CDR3 DNA sequence: TGTGCCATCAGTGAAAGGGGGCCCGGGAACACCGGGGAGCTGTTTTTT. This gives the protein CAISERGPGNTGELFF.

The rearrangement uses TRBV30 and TRBJ2-5, with 8 bases fitting TRBD1. CDR3 length: 12 residues. V trimming: 5 bases; J trimming: 4 bases; junction bases outside the gene matches: 3. CDR1 and CDR2 (germline): GTSNPN, SVGIG (reference sequence). CDR3 amino acids: CAWVGQGETQYF. CDR3 in DNA: TGTGCCTGGGTAGGACAGGGAGAGACCCAGTACTTC.

J is TRBJ1-1 and V is TRBV19; the D gene is possibly TRBD1 (6 bases). The CDR3 runs 16 residues. Germline values: CDR1 LNHDA, CDR2 SQIVND (reference sequence). The ends were cut back, 5 bases at V and 1 base at J, with 17 bases in the middle. The CDR3 DNA reads TGTGCCAGTAGTCCTACCCTTACAGGGTGGAACACTGAAGCTTTCTTT. Translating it yields CASSPTLTGWNTEAFF. The full variable domain, completed using reference TRBV19 and TRBJ1-1, is DGGITQSPKYLFRKEGQNVTLSCEQNLNHDAMYWYRQDPGQGLRLIYYSQIVNDFQKGDIAEGYSVSREKKESFPLTVTSAQKNPTAFYLCASSPTLTGWNTEAFFGQGTRLTVV.

This clonotype was recorded at least ten times. The V call is TRBV29-1, the J call TRBJ2-2; no definite D call. Germline assignment: CDR1 SQVTM and CDR2 ANQGSEA. Between the trimmed V and J ends, which lost 3 bases and 3 bases, there was a span of 5 bases. The CDR3 spans 12 residues. CDR3 sequence (DNA): TGCAGCGTTGACAGAGACACCGGGGAGCTGTTTTTT. Translation: CSVDRDTGELFF.

This chain joins TRBV12-3 or TRBV12-4 and TRBJ1-1; D possibly corresponds to TRBD1 (6 bases). The V end lost 3 bases, the J end lost 4 bases, and 18 bases lay between the germline ends. The CDR3 runs 16 residues. CDR3 in DNA: TGTGCCAGCAGTTTTAAGAGGACAGCTAGGAGCACTGAAGCTTTCTTT. The encoded protein is CASSFKRTARSTEAFF.

V gene TRBV18 combines with J gene TRBJ2-7; D may be TRBD1 (6 bases). The CDR3 has 14 amino acids. Trimming removed 5 bases at V and 6 bases at J, with 17 bases between. Germline V gives CDR1 KGHSH, CDR2 LQKENI. The CDR3 spells CASSSSKQGSEQYF. CDR3 bases: TGTGCCAGCTCAAGTTCTAAACAGGGAAGCGAGCAGTACTTC.

As regards this clonotype: With a much larger clone just one base away, this may be a read error. The rearrangement uses TRBV27 and TRBJ1-5; no clear D. CDR1 is MNHEY and CDR2 is SMNVEV in the germline V gene (reference sequence). The CDR3 is made up of 13 amino acids. The V end was cut by 5 bases, the J end by 3 bases, with 8 bases between. CDR3 region: CASSPSANQPQHF. For the CDR3, the DNA is TGTGCCAGCAGTCCCAGCGCCAATCAGCCCCAGCATTTT.

CDR3 sequence: CASSQDIQGISGNTIYF. CDR3 nucleotides: TGTGCCAGCAGCCAGGATATACAGGGAATCTCTGGAAACACCATATATTTT. The V gene is TRBV3-1, the J gene TRBJ1-3; a possible D gene is TRBD1 (6 bases). Trimming pared 3 bases from V and 0 bases from J, leaving 15 bases between. The CDR3 loop spans 17 amino acids. From germline, CDR1 is LGHDT and CDR2 YNNKEL (reference sequence).

The table lists this clonotype with many counts. The rearrangement links TRBV5-1 to TRBJ1-1; D call uncertain. The V gene's germline CDR1 is SGHRS and CDR2 YFSETQ. The V and J ends lost 0 bases and 6 bases respectively, with 12 bases between them. The CDR3 sequence is 14 residues long. CDR3 region: CASSLGMGKPEAFF. The CDR3 coding sequence is TGCGCCAGCAGCTTGGGAATGGGCAAGCCTGAAGCTTTCTTT.

This chain connects TRBV25-1 to TRBJ1-5; D perhaps matches TRBD1 (6 bases). The CDR3 spans 14 residues. Germline-derived CDR1 and CDR2 are MGHDK and SYGVNS. The V end lost 2 bases, the J end lost 3 bases, and 8 bases lay between the germline ends. CDR3 protein: CASSETGLNQPQHF. CDR3 DNA: TGTGCCAGCAGTGAAACAGGGCTCAATCAGCCCCAGCATTTT. Full variable domain (outside the CDR3, taken from reference TRBV25-1 and TRBJ1-5): EADIYQTPRYLVIGTGKKITLECSQTMGHDKMYWYQQDPGMELHLIHYSYGVNSTEKGDLSSESTVSRIRTEHFPLTLESARPSHTSQYLCASSETGLNQPQHFGDGTRLSIL.

The rearrangement uses TRBV2 and TRBJ1-2; 10 nucleotides match TRBD1. Germline V CDR1 and CDR2: SNHLY, FYNNEI. The CDR3 runs 14 residues. Trimming took 6 bases from V and 7 from J; bases not matched to a gene: 8. The CDR3 bases are TGTGCCAGCAGCCAAAGGACAGGGGGGCCTGGCTACACCTTC. As protein: CASSQRTGGPGYTF.

This clonotype was observed at least ten times. V and J are TRBV18 and TRBJ2-7; 11 positions agree with TRBD2. V was pared by 2 bases and J by 0 bases, with 6 bases of the junction left unmatched. The CDR3 sequence is 17 residues long. The germline V gene encodes CDR1 KGHSH and CDR2 LQKENI. CDR3 residues: CASSPSSSGGSSYEQYF. The CDR3 bases are TGTGCCAGCTCACCATCCTCTAGCGGGGGGTCCTCCTACGAGCAGTACTTC.

The chain joins TRBV12-3 or TRBV12-4 to TRBJ1-2, with 9 bases lining up with TRBD1. The CDR3 spans 14 residues. V trimming: 5 bases; J trimming: 8 bases; junction bases outside the gene matches: 9. The CDR3 loop reads CASSVAGTGHGYTF. CDR3 sequence (DNA): TGTGCCAGCAGTGTTGCCGGGACAGGGCACGGCTACACCTTC.